The rows below give T cell receptor beta chains drawn from one sample of a study of T cells in localized non-small cell lung cancer. Libraries were prepared by immunoSEQ multiplex PCR; TCRdb keeps only in-frame clonotypes and omits some of them. The sample yields around 53,000 clones, about three quarters seen once. The specimen comprised PBMCs, sampled before any cancer treatment. The source of these receptors is a woman aged 35-70 years with stage II lung adenocarcinoma. CDR3s include the opening cysteine and the closing phenylalanine or tryptophan. Fields, in order: D gene, V gene, J gene, clone size, CDR3 protein, CDR3 DNA. The D gene is left open where the match is weak. Size is stated for part of the rows, as once, few or many counts, or as a class when the clone is expanded.

NA	TRBV6-1	TRBJ1-3	NA	CASSETPGQGGNTIYF	TGTGCCAGCAGTGAAACTCCGGGGCAGGGTGGAAACACCATATATTTT
NA	TRBV7-9	TRBJ1-1	NA	CASSQDGFEAFF	TGTGCCAGCAGCCAGGACGGATTTGAAGCTTTCTTT
NA	TRBV6-5	TRBJ1-1	NA	CASSYSPPGNTEAFF	TGTGCCAGCAGTTACTCCCCCCCAGGAAACACTGAAGCTTTCTTT
NA	TRBV7-3	TRBJ2-2	once	CASSLNTQGPNTGELFF	TGTGCCAGCAGCCTTAATACACAGGGCCCCAACACCGGGGAGCTGTTTTTT
NA	TRBV11-2	TRBJ1-2	NA	CASSSLPGQTTEQDYGYTF	TGTGCCAGCAGCTCCTTACCCGGACAGACGACGGAACAAGACTATGGCTACACCTTC
NA	TRBV11-2	TRBJ2-7	NA	CASILGDSYEQYF	TGTGCCAGCATCTTGGGGGACTCCTACGAGCAGTACTTC
NA	TRBV19	TRBJ1-1	NA	CASSTPGTVNTEAFF	TGTGCCAGTAGTACCCCGGGGACCGTAAACACTGAAGCTTTCTTT
TRBD2	TRBV5-5	TRBJ2-3	NA	CASSPGGGFADTQYF	TGTGCCAGCAGCCCCGGGGGGGGGTTCGCAGATACGCAGTATTTT
TRBD1	TRBV4-1	TRBJ2-5	NA	CASSDRGGETQYF	TGCGCCAGCAGCGACAGGGGTGGAGAGACCCAGTACTTC
TRBD1	TRBV7-3	TRBJ2-1	NA	CASSLQGGNEQFF	TGTGCCAGCAGCCTACAGGGGGGCAATGAGCAGTTCTTC
TRBD1	TRBV4-2	TRBJ1-4	NA	CASSQGGSGGHEKLFF	TGTGCCAGCAGCCAAGGAGGCTCAGGGGGGCATGAAAAACTGTTTTTT
TRBD1	TRBV15	TRBJ2-3	NA	CATRETGGYDTQYF	TGTGCCACCAGAGAGACAGGGGGCTATGATACGCAGTATTTT
NA	TRBV7-2	TRBJ2-7	NA	CASSYQYEQYF	TGTGCCAGCAGTTATCAATACGAGCAGTACTTC
NA	TRBV28	TRBJ1-2	NA	CASSKREGFDGYTF	TGTGCCAGCAGTAAGAGGGAGGGATTCGATGGCTACACCTTC
TRBD2	TRBV5-4	TRBJ2-2	NA	CASSSGTSLTGELFF	TGTGCCAGCAGCTCCGGGACTAGTCTCACCGGGGAGCTGTTTTTT
NA	TRBV9	TRBJ2-1	NA	CASSLGGSSNEQFF	TGTGCCAGCAGCTTAGGGGGAAGTTCCAATGAGCAGTTCTTC
NA	TRBV9	TRBJ2-3	NA	CASSVGPPDTQYF	TGTGCCAGCAGCGTAGGACCGCCAGATACGCAGTATTTT
NA	TRBV27	TRBJ1-4	NA	CASRKRDDRREKLFF	TGTGCCAGCAGGAAACGAGACGACCGAAGGGAAAAACTGTTTTTT
NA	TRBV11-2	TRBJ1-6	NA	CASGSTPLHF	TGTGCCAGCGGCTCAACACCCCTCCACTTT
NA	TRBV5-4	TRBJ1-2	NA	CASSLGADYGYTF	TGTGCCAGCAGCCTAGGGGCGGACTATGGCTACACCTTC
NA	TRBV30	TRBJ2-3	NA	CAWTPAGTSTDTQYF	TGTGCCTGGACTCCGGCGGGAACTAGCACAGATACGCAGTATTTT
NA	TRBV2	TRBJ1-2	NA	CASNGRNYGYTF	TGTGCCAGCAATGGGCGGAACTATGGCTACACCTTC
TRBD1	TRBV14	TRBJ1-6	NA	CASSQGQGVSPLHF	TGTGCCAGCAGCCAGGGACAGGGGGTGTCACCCCTCCACTTT
NA	TRBV19	TRBJ1-1	NA	CASRYLDKSREAFF	TGTGCCAGTAGGTACCTGGACAAAAGTCGTGAAGCTTTCTTT
NA	TRBV27	TRBJ2-7	NA	CASSFNRVTSEQYF	TGTGCCAGCAGTTTTAACAGGGTCACAAGCGAGCAGTACTTC
NA	TRBV7-2	TRBJ1-3	NA	CASSLFLGQGGNTIYF	TGTGCCAGCAGCTTATTCCTGGGGCAGGGCGGAAACACCATATATTTT
TRBD2	TRBV6-5	TRBJ2-5	few	CASGASGPQETQYF	TGTGCCAGCGGAGCTAGCGGACCTCAAGAGACCCAGTACTTC
NA	TRBV18	TRBJ1-5	NA	CASSPQKGRQPQHF	TGTGCCAGCTCACCACAGAAGGGACGACAGCCCCAGCATTTT
TRBD2	TRBV7-2	TRBJ2-3	NA	CASSRTSGGPGTDTQYF	TGTGCCAGCAGCCGGACTAGCGGGGGGCCAGGCACAGATACGCAGTATTTT
NA	TRBV5-1	TRBJ1-6	NA	CASSLGTGRGNSPLHF	TGCGCCAGCAGCTTGGGAACAGGGAGAGGGAATTCACCCCTCCACTTT
NA	TRBV12-1	TRBJ1-1	NA	CASSFRQGTMNTEAFF	TGTGCCAGCAGCTTCCGGCAGGGTACCATGAACACTGAAGCTTTCTTT
NA	TRBV5-6	TRBJ1-1	NA	CASSLNMNTEAFF	TGTGCCAGCAGCTTGAATATGAACACTGAAGCTTTCTTT
NA	TRBV28	TRBJ1-2	NA	CASRRQGPGYGYTF	TGTGCCAGCAGACGCCAGGGGCCTGGCTATGGCTACACCTTC